This T cell receptor (beta chain) was sequenced during a study of cytomegalovirus exposure and HLA in healthy donors. On the study more broadly: Of 350 to 400 genotyped donors, around 80% grouped in the Caucasian-associated ancestry cluster.

This clone was picked up a small number of times. Its target is not known. A multiplex PCR was run with 60 Vbeta primers and 13 Jbeta primers. Here immunoSEQ multiplex PCR was the method, and the copy in TCRdb shows in-frame clones only, minus some. The profile shows 120,000 or so clones, 10% to 13% of them singletons. Unmatched junction bases numbered 6, after V lost 4 bases and J lost 3 bases. CDR3 size: 14 residues. Germline CDR1 and CDR2: SGHTS and YDEGEE. Findings and caveats of the study: TCR beta sequences reportedly predicted most subjects' HLA-A and HLA-B alleles accurately.

Sample: PBMCs. This chain uses TRBV5-8 with TRBJ2-7; TRBD1 aligns across 8 bases. The TCR was taken from a woman under 30 in good health and CMV-seropositive. The CDR3 is CASSRGQGSYEQYF. CDR3 coding DNA: TGTGCCAGCAGCCGAGGACAGGGTAGCTACGAGCAGTACTTC.